Listed below are T cell receptor beta chains from one sample, sequenced in a study of cytomegalovirus exposure and HLA in healthy donors. Method: immunoSEQ multiplex PCR; TCRdb's copy keeps in-frame clones and lacks some. The sample records about 240,000 clones, around nine tenths being singletons. Sequencing input: PBMCs. The source is a man between 18 and 29 years old in good health and CMV-seronegative. CDR3s include the opening cysteine and the closing phenylalanine or tryptophan.

>TRBV5-1|TRBJ2-1
CASSLFSGGDEQFF
>TRBV6-5|TRBJ2-1
CATRSSGLANEQFF
>TRBV7-8|TRBJ2-7
CASSLGTGVYEQYF
>TRBV18|TRBJ2-1
CASSPGDRVDEQFF
>TRBV5-6|TRBJ2-7
CASSFRDRVPYEQYF
>TRBV6-1|TRBJ2-7
CASSELPYEQYF
>TRBV27|TRBJ2-5
CASSPGTSGTQETQYF
>TRBV7-8|TRBJ2-7
CASSPRTSGHYEQYF
>TRBV6-4|TRBJ2-2
CASSRDSETGELFF
>TRBV11-3|TRBJ2-1
CASSPLHKNEQFF
>TRBV7-9|TRBJ1-2
CASSSDRGSYGYTF
>TRBV2|TRBJ1-3
CASSIQGLEPIYF
>TRBV2|TRBJ1-6
CASSVQGASPLHF
>TRBV7-9|TRBJ1-6
CASAYRQGNSPLHF
>TRBV6-1|TRBJ2-7
CASRFRDRFSEQYF
>TRBV28|TRBJ1-1
CASSFSFQVYGRETEAFF
>TRBV27|TRBJ2-7
CASRTGYYEQYF
>TRBV5-1|TRBJ1-2
CASSLKGDYGYTF
>TRBV27|TRBJ2-2
CASRLQTGQNTGELFF
>TRBV27|TRBJ1-1
CASRSGTGFEAFF
>TRBV27|TRBJ2-2
CASTLAGVGTGELFF
>TRBV7-2|TRBJ2-7
CASSLAGGPSYEQYF
>TRBV27|TRBJ2-7
CASSLYGQGPYGDEQYF
>TRBV19|TRBJ1-5
CASSDRGQPQHF
>TRBV7-2|TRBJ2-7
CASSLAYLSSYEQYF
>TRBV27|TRBJ2-1
CASSGTADNEQFF
>TRBV7-2|TRBJ1-4
CASSPSGRLGTNEKLFF
>TRBV5-1|TRBJ2-3
CASALELFTDTQYF
>TRBV19|TRBJ1-5
CASSIWSGKSNQPQHF
>TRBV27|TRBJ2-5
CASSYWAGTASQETQYF
>TRBV19|TRBJ2-3
CASSHEVGVTQYF
>TRBV4-2|TRBJ2-7
CASSPISGRAEGEQYF
>TRBV4-1|TRBJ2-5
CASSPRTSGGYQETQYF
>TRBV7-2|TRBJ2-3
CASSPSGATDTQYF
>TRBV9|TRBJ2-7
CASSVGTSSSYEQYF
>TRBV7-8|TRBJ2-1
CASSSIKGRPYYNEQFF
>TRBV27|TRBJ2-5
CASSSTGQGFETQYF
>TRBV30|TRBJ2-3
CAWSPSGFKPSTDTQYF